The 19 T cell receptor beta chains below come from one sample, sequenced in a study of human T cells and chemical hapten exposure. TCRdb called the RACE reads again in MiXCR, with one record for every CDR3 protein. Of about 46,000 distinct CDR3 sequences in the sample, 9.4% were seen once. As to time point: pre-sensitization, week 0. Treatment reported: therapeutic diphenylcyclopropenone sensitization with weekly scalp DPC. Source: whole blood, taken in connection with sensitization to the hapten diphenylcyclopropenone (DPC). These receptors were collected from a woman between 40 and 50 years old with alopecia areata. Some clones in this sample may be carry-over from other donors' samples.

This clonotype was seen many times. The chain couples TRBV3-1 to TRBJ2-2; 8 bases match TRBD1. Germline-derived CDR1 and CDR2 are LGHDT and YNNKEL (reference sequence). Germline trimming cut 4 bases from V and 7 bases from J; bases unmatched to any gene: 5. The CDR3 runs 14 residues. The CDR3 reads CASSRGTGNGELFF. The CDR3 region has the DNA TGTGCCAGCAGCCGGGGGACAGGTAACGGGGAGCTGTTTTTT. Based on the CDR3 plus reference TRBV3-1 and TRBJ2-2, the full variable domain is DTAVSQTPKYLVTQMGNDKSIKCEQNLGHDTMYWYKQDSKKFLKIMFSYNNKELIINETVPNRFSPKSPDKAHLNLHINSLELGDSAVYFCASSRGTGNGELFFGEGSRLTVL.

The chain has TRBV12-3 or TRBV12-4 and TRBJ1-6; TRBD1 might be the D (5 bases). Trimming cost V 6 bases and J 5 bases, with 11 bases left between them. The CDR3 extends over 14 amino acids. The CDR3 DNA reads TGTGCCAGCAGGAACAGGTCCCATAATTCACCCCTCCACTTT. It translates to CASRNRSHNSPLHF.

The chain combines TRBV29-1 with TRBJ2-5; 9 nucleotides line up with TRBD1. CDR1 SQVTM and CDR2 ANQGSEA come from the germline V gene. The CDR3 is 13 amino acids. V shed 7 bases, J shed 7 bases, and the junction held 10 bases outside the gene matches. CDR3 residues: CSAQPQGARTQYF. The CDR3 DNA reads TGCAGCGCTCAACCACAGGGGGCGAGGACCCAGTACTTC.

The sample holds many counts of this clonotype. The V call is TRBV7-8, the J call TRBJ2-5, with D maybe TRBD2 (6 bases). The CDR3 runs 16 residues. Germline CDR1 SGHVS, CDR2 FQNEAQ. V was clipped by 1 base and J by 2 bases, with 14 bases between them. In DNA, the CDR3 is TGTGCCAGCAGCTTAGGGGGAGGAGGCCATCAAGAGACCCAGTACTTC. It translates to CASSLGGGGHQETQYF.

The V gene is TRBV28, the J gene TRBJ1-5, with D unresolved. V was trimmed by 2 bases and J by 2 bases, leaving 7 bases between them. This CDR3 contains 14 residues. Per the germline V gene, CDR1 is MDHEN and CDR2 is SYDVKM. CDR3 amino acids: CASSLGWGNQPQHF. CDR3 DNA: TGTGCCAGCAGTTTAGGCTGGGGCAATCAGCCCCAGCATTTT.

Many counts were recorded for this clonotype. The J gene is TRBJ2-1, the V gene TRBV6-4; TRBD1 matches at 7 bases. Trimming at V came to 10 bases and at J to 5 bases, leaving 5 bases not matched to a gene. CDR1 is MRHNA, CDR2 SNTAGT, per germline. The CDR3 consists of 12 residues. The CDR3 loop is CANGTVDNEQFF. CDR3 bases: TGTGCCAATGGGACAGTAGACAATGAGCAGTTCTTC.

The chain employs TRBV7-2 and TRBJ2-1; the match to TRBD2 covers 7 bases. V was pared by 1 base and J by 4 bases, with 4 bases of the junction left unmatched. CDR3 length: 15 amino acids. Per the germline V gene, CDR1 is SGHTA and CDR2 is FQGNSA. In DNA, the CDR3 is TGTGCCAGCAGCTTAGGAGCGGGGCTTTACAATGAGCAGTTCTTC. Translation: CASSLGAGLYNEQFF.

This clonotype has at least ten counts. The chain has TRBV18 and TRBJ1-2; D not certain. V was cut by 3 bases and J by 2 bases, with 13 bases left in between. Germline CDR1 KGHSH, CDR2 LQKENI. This CDR3 spans 15 amino acids. CDR3 nucleotides: TGTGCCAGCTCACCGCCGGCCCTCCGAAACTATGGCTACACCTTC. This translates into CASSPPALRNYGYTF.

In its sample, this clonotype was seen a few times. The chain combines TRBV5-1 with TRBJ2-7, with 7 bases identical to TRBD1. There are 13 residues in the CDR3. The J segment lost 1 base and the V segment lost 6 bases, leaving 4 bases of the junction unmatched. Germline V lookup: CDR1 SGHRS, CDR2 YFSETQ. CDR3 nucleotides: TGCGCCAGCAACCGGGACAGTTCCTACGAGCAGTACTTC. Amino acid sequence: CASNRDSSYEQYF.

This clonotype was picked up many times. The chain combines TRBV7-8 with TRBJ2-3; a weak D match, TRBD1 (5 bases). Between the trimmed V and J ends, which lost 0 bases and 2 bases, there was a span of 9 bases. This CDR3 is built from 15 residues. From germline, CDR1 is SGHVS and CDR2 FQNEAQ. The CDR3 bases are TGTGCCAGCAGCTTAGCTTCAGGGAACACAGATACGCAGTATTTT. This gives the protein CASSLASGNTDTQYF.

This clonotype was picked up many times. CDR3 in amino acids: CASSLGSGRDTEAFF. The CDR3 DNA reads TGTGCCAGCAGCTTGGGGTCAGGGCGGGACACTGAAGCTTTCTTT. This rearrangement joins TRBV5-4 to TRBJ1-1; a weak D match, TRBD1 (5 bases). This CDR3 comprises 15 residues. Germline CDR1 and CDR2: SGHNT and YYREEE (reference sequence). V lost 0 bases, J lost 3 bases, and 12 bases lay in between.

The J gene is TRBJ2-1, the V gene TRBV18; the D is unclear. The V gene's germline CDR1 is KGHSH and CDR2 LQKENI. Between the trimmed V and J ends, which lost 1 base and 4 bases, there was a span of 5 bases. This CDR3 has 13 amino acids. CDR3 DNA sequence: TGTGCCAGCTCACCACAGGCGTACAATGAGCAGTTCTTC. This codes for CASSPQAYNEQFF.

This clonotype was seen at least ten times. The rearrangement links TRBV29-1 to TRBJ1-1; 9 bases fit TRBD1. The CDR3 length is 11 residues. From germline, CDR1 is SQVTM and CDR2 ANQGSEA. The CDR3 sequence: CSGQGNSEAFF. CDR3 coding DNA: TGCAGTGGACAGGGGAATTCTGAAGCTTTCTTT.

The CDR3 DNA reads TGTGCCAGCAGCCGGGATTCTCAGTCTGGGGCCAACGTCCTGACTTTC. Its protein is CASSRDSQSGANVLTF. V gene TRBV7-8 combines with J gene TRBJ2-6; maybe TRBD2 (5 bases). The CDR3 is 16 amino acids. V was pared by 5 bases and J by 1 base, with 12 bases between. CDR1 and CDR2 from the germline V gene are SGHVS and FQNEAQ.

This CDR3 is CAIRDRSSYEQYF. The DNA for the CDR3 is TGTGCCATCCGGGACAGGAGCTCCTACGAGCAGTACTTC. The chain links TRBV28 to TRBJ2-7, with TRBD1 matching over 8 bases. CDR3 length: 13 amino acids. The trim removed 10 bases at V and 0 bases at J, leaving 5 bases unmatched. Germline V gene lookup returns CDR1 MDHEN and CDR2 SYDVKM.

This chain joins TRBV28 and TRBJ2-7, with D tentatively TRBD1 or TRBD2 (5 bases each). Germline CDR1 reads MDHEN; CDR2 reads SYDVKM. V lost 3 bases and J 2 bases, leaving 14 bases between the germline ends. CDR3 size: 15 residues. Here the CDR3 reads CASSFIVGAAYEQYF. In DNA form, the CDR3 reads TGTGCCAGCAGTTTTATTGTCGGGGCAGCCTACGAGCAGTACTTC.

This chain connects TRBV6-1 to TRBJ1-6, with D unclear. CDR1 is MNHNS and CDR2 is SASEGT in the germline V gene. Trimming cost V 2 bases and J 6 bases, with 17 bases left between them. The CDR3 is made up of 17 amino acids. The chain's CDR3 is CASSENPSAIANSPLHF. CDR3 nucleotides: TGTGCCAGCAGTGAAAACCCCTCGGCTATTGCTAATTCACCCCTCCACTTT.

This clonotype was observed many times. The chain is built from TRBV19 and TRBJ2-3, with D perhaps TRBD1 (6 bases). Looked up from germline, CDR1 is LNHDA and CDR2 is SQIVND (reference sequence). The CDR3 totals 15 residues. The V gene lost 6 bases and the J gene lost 2 bases, with 15 bases spanning the gap. The CDR3 DNA is TGTGCCAGTAGCAAGGACAGAAAACTCACAGATACGCAGTATTTT. Translating gives CASSKDRKLTDTQYF.

This clonotype was seen many times. The gene calls are TRBV20-1 and TRBJ2-6; D may correspond to TRBD1 or TRBD2 (5 bases each). The CDR3 has 16 amino acids. V was trimmed by 3 bases and J by 1 base, leaving 13 bases between them. The germline gives CDR1 DFQATT, CDR2 SNEGSKA (reference sequence). CDR3 nucleotide sequence: TGCAGTGCTAGTAAGAGGGGAGAGTCTGGGGCCAACGTCCTGACTTTC. Its protein product is CSASKRGESGANVLTF.